This passage covers 26 T cell receptor beta chains from one sample sequenced in a study of Graves' ophthalmopathy and Graves' hyperthyroidism. The authors amplified TCR beta CDR3 regions, and they did so from RNA transcripts for repertoire sequencing. Investigators did first-round RT-PCR with HTBI primers, then second-round multiplex PCR. TCRdb re-derived calls from the multiplex PCR reads in MiXCR, one entry per CDR3 protein. The sample consists of 680,000 or so distinct CDR3 sequences, 20% to 25% of them appearing once. Sample: peripheral blood. The receptors come from a woman aged 18-29 years with stable Graves' hyperthyroidism. Some clones in this sample may be carry-over from other donors' samples.

This clonotype was counted at least ten times. The chain recombines TRBV6-5 with TRBJ1-5, with D maybe TRBD1 (5 bases). The CDR3 is made up of 14 amino acids. In germline, CDR1 is MNHEY, CDR2 SVGAGI. Trimming took 0 bases from V and 5 from J, leaving 8 bases between them. Here the CDR3 DNA reads TGTGCCAGCAGTTACTCAGGGGAAGATCAGCCCCAGCATTTT. Translated, it gives CASSYSGEDQPQHF.

The gene calls are TRBV6-5 and TRBJ2-7; D is undetermined. Germline CDR1 MNHEY, CDR2 SVGAGI. Trimming stripped 7 bases from V and 4 bases from J, with 5 bases between. This CDR3 contains 10 residues. The CDR3 loop is CASTCYEQYF. The CDR3 DNA follows: TGTGCCAGCACTTGTTACGAGCAGTACTTC.

Remarks on this clonotype: This may arise from a read error, as a much more abundant clone is one base away. The V and J genes are TRBV7-3 and TRBJ1-6; D not resolved. Per the germline V gene, CDR1 is SGHTA and CDR2 is FQGTGA. Trimming took off 5 bases at V and 7 bases at J, with 12 bases between the two ends. This CDR3 contains 14 residues. The CDR3 loop is CASSISVLNSPLHF. The DNA for the CDR3 is TGTGCCAGCAGCATAAGCGTGCTCAATTCACCCCTCCACTTT.

This chain links TRBV6-1 with TRBJ1-2; no firm D call. Germline assignment: CDR1 MNHNS and CDR2 SASEGT. V dropped 0 bases and J dropped 8 bases, with 13 bases sitting between them. The CDR3 contains 14 residues. CDR3 loop: CASSEAAGDRGYTF. The CDR3 DNA sequence: TGTGCCAGCAGTGAAGCCGCAGGCGATCGGGGCTACACCTTC.

This clonotype came up once. A much more abundant neighbour one base away suggests this may be a read error. The chain is built from TRBV20-1 and TRBJ1-1; 9 bases agree with TRBD1. This CDR3 is 13 amino acids long. In germline, CDR1 is DFQATT, CDR2 SNEGSKA (reference sequence). This CDR3 reads CIASQTGGHEAFF. In DNA, the CDR3 is TGCATTGCTAGCCAGACAGGGGGACATGAAGCTTTCTTT.

About this clonotype itself: A much larger clone lies one base from this, so it may be a read error. The genes are TRBV6-1 and TRBJ2-7, with D unresolved. V was cut by 3 bases and J by 3 bases, with 6 bases left in between. Germline V gene lookup returns CDR1 MNHNS and CDR2 SASEGT. The CDR3 length is 12 residues. The CDR3 DNA follows: TGTGCCAGCAGTGATATCCTCTACGAGCAGTACTTC. It is translated as CASSDILYEQYF.

This clonotype was seen ten or more times. J is TRBJ1-2 and V is TRBV12-3 or TRBV12-4; D remains ambiguous. The CDR3 covers 13 residues. With 6 bases removed from V and 7 bases from J, the gap between germline ends came to 15 bases. The CDR3 spells CASSTRPSGGYTF. Written as DNA, the CDR3 is TGTGCCAGCAGCACAAGGCCCTCTGGTGGCTACACCTTC.

CDR3 region: CASNSGGYGYTF. DNA for the CDR3: TGTGCCAGTAATTCCGGAGGCTATGGCTACACCTTC. The J gene is TRBJ1-2, the V gene TRBV19; D ambiguous. V gave up 7 bases and J gave up 4 bases, with 10 bases separating them. CDR3 length equals 12 residues. Germline V lookup: CDR1 LNHDA, CDR2 SQIVND (reference sequence).

This clonotype was seen repeatedly, ten times or more. V is TRBV29-1 and J is TRBJ1-2; D gene unclear. The germline V gene encodes CDR1 SQVTM and CDR2 ANQGSEA. CDR3 length: 11 amino acids. V was clipped by 1 base and J by 3 bases, with 3 bases between them. This CDR3 is CSVEGYYGYTF. As DNA, the CDR3 is TGCAGCGTTGAAGGTTACTATGGCTACACCTTC.

The rearrangement joins TRBV7-9 to TRBJ1-5; 7 bases map to TRBD1. Germline CDR1 is SEHNR and CDR2 is FQNEAQ (reference sequence). The J segment lost 3 bases and the V segment lost 4 bases, leaving 9 bases of the junction unmatched. CDR3 length: 16 residues. The CDR3 sequence is CASSSLTGPHNQPQHF. The CDR3 DNA sequence: TGTGCCAGCAGCTCACTGACAGGGCCGCACAATCAGCCCCAGCATTTT.

In regard to this clonotype: It is likely a read error, because the conserved phenylalanine at the end of the CDR3 is missing. V is TRBV20-1 and J is TRBJ2-5; maybe TRBD1 (6 bases). The V gene's germline CDR1 is DFQATT and CDR2 SNEGSKA (reference sequence). V lost 5 bases to trimming and J lost 5 bases, with 15 bases between them. The length of the CDR3 is 13 residues. CDR3 residues: CSAPRGFWETQYI. The CDR3 DNA follows: TGCAGTGCTCCAAGGGGGTTCTGGGAGACCCAGTACATC.

This clonotype was recorded many times. The chain couples TRBV27 to TRBJ1-2; D perhaps matches TRBD1 (5 bases). V lost 7 bases, J lost 2 bases, and 14 bases lay in between. CDR1 MNHEY and CDR2 SMNVEV come from the germline V gene (reference sequence). The CDR3 sequence is 14 residues long. CDR3 sequence (DNA): TGTGCCAGCACCAAGACAGCAGCGAACTATGGCTACACCTTC. It yields the protein CASTKTAANYGYTF.

This clonotype was counted ten times or more. This sequence joins TRBV28 and TRBJ2-7; D possibly corresponds to TRBD2 (6 bases). This CDR3 is 16 amino acids long. V gave up 5 bases and J gave up 0 bases, with 17 bases separating them. The V gene's germline CDR1 is MDHEN and CDR2 SYDVKM. Here the CDR3 reads CASSADRDSISYEQYF. The CDR3 DNA reads TGTGCCAGCAGTGCCGACCGGGACTCAATCTCCTACGAGCAGTACTTC.

Ten or more counts support this clonotype. The J gene is TRBJ1-2, the V gene TRBV6-1, with D hard to call. The CDR3 loop spans 16 amino acids. The V gene's germline CDR1 is MNHNS and CDR2 SASEGT. Trimming cost V 1 base and J 4 bases, with 16 bases left between them. DNA of the CDR3: TGTGCCAGCAGTGAAGTCAGAGAGTCCGTTCGCTATGGCTACACCTTC. Protein product: CASSEVRESVRYGYTF.

The V and J genes are TRBV9 and TRBJ2-7; D is undetermined. The length of the CDR3 is 15 residues. Per germline, CDR1 SGDLS and CDR2 YYNGEE. Trimming stripped 4 bases from V and 1 base from J, with 15 bases between. The CDR3 region is CASSTQDGGSYEQYF. In nucleotides, the CDR3 is TGTGCCAGCAGCACTCAAGACGGCGGATCCTACGAGCAGTACTTC.

This clonotype was detected many times. In nucleotides, the CDR3 is TGTGCCAGCAGTGAAGGGGGGACGTCAAGTCCTGCTTTCTTT. It codes for CASSEGGTSSPAFF. The chain couples TRBV6-1 to TRBJ1-1, with a possible D match to TRBD1 (5 bases). From germline, CDR1 is MNHNS and CDR2 SASEGT. Between the trimmed V and J ends, which lost 1 base and 11 bases, there was a span of 17 bases. The CDR3 sequence is 14 residues long.

This clonotype was picked up many times. The rearrangement joins TRBV12-3 or TRBV12-4 to TRBJ1-5, with D uncertain. This CDR3 comprises 15 residues. The V end was cut by 6 bases, the J end by 2 bases, with 14 bases between. The CDR3 here is CASSLLDGGNQPQHF. In DNA form, the CDR3 reads TGTGCCAGCAGCCTCCTCGATGGGGGCAATCAGCCCCAGCATTTT.

The chain combines TRBV6-2 or TRBV6-3 with TRBJ2-2, with 8 positions matching TRBD2. CDR1 and CDR2 (germline): MNHEY, SVGEGT. The CDR3 sequence is 14 residues long. The V gene end was trimmed by 2 bases and the J gene end by 4 bases; junction bases not matched to a gene: 0. CDR3 amino acids: CASSYAGGTGELFF. For the CDR3, the DNA is TGTGCCAGCAGTTACGCGGGAGGCACCGGGGAGCTGTTTTTT.

There are many counts of this clonotype. V is TRBV29-1 and J is TRBJ1-2; perhaps TRBD1 as D (6 bases). This CDR3 spans 13 amino acids. CDR1 and CDR2 from the germline V gene are SQVTM and ANQGSEA. Trimming removed 5 bases at V and 2 bases at J, with 12 bases between. This chain's CDR3 is CSVRLGGNYGYTF. CDR3 bases: TGCAGCGTTCGTCTAGGGGGGAACTATGGCTACACCTTC.

The chain employs TRBV4-2 and TRBJ2-7, with a tentative D call TRBD2 (6 bases). Germline loops: CDR1 LGHNA, CDR2 YNFKEQ. V lost 0 bases to trimming and J lost 1 base, with 19 bases between them. This CDR3 has 18 amino acids. CDR3 nucleotide sequence: TGTGCCAGCAGCCAAGAGACCCCAGGGAGGTTGGCGTCCTACGAGCAGTACTTC. Protein: CASSQETPGRLASYEQYF.

The chain employs TRBV6-5 and TRBJ2-7; D gene ambiguous. In germline, CDR1 is MNHEY, CDR2 SVGAGI. V was shortened by 5 bases and J by 3 bases, with 14 bases between the two germline ends. CDR3 size: 14 residues. The DNA for the CDR3 is TGTGCCAGCAGTCTACCCCCCAAATACTACGAGCAGTACTTC. This codes for CASSLPPKYYEQYF.

The chain links TRBV6-1 to TRBJ2-2; D remains ambiguous. The V end lost 6 bases, the J end lost 3 bases, and 8 bases lay between the germline ends. From germline, CDR1 is MNHNS and CDR2 SASEGT. The CDR3 length is 13 residues. CDR3 nucleotides: TGTGCCAGCAGGACACCTTACACCGGGGAGCTGTTTTTT. This sequence encodes CASRTPYTGELFF.

This clonotype was counted many times. The V gene is TRBV6-5, the J gene TRBJ2-5; 7 bases line up with TRBD1. There are 13 residues in the CDR3. The V segment lost 4 bases and the J segment 4 bases; nucleotides outside the gene matches: 3. Germline CDR1 is MNHEY and CDR2 is SVGAGI. The CDR3 region is CASSSNRGETQYF. CDR3 coding DNA: TGTGCCAGCAGTTCTAACAGGGGAGAGACCCAGTACTTC.

This clonotype was detected once. This chain links TRBV20-1 with TRBJ2-7; D is perhaps TRBD1 (5 bases). Trimming cost V 3 bases and J 7 bases, with 16 bases left between them. The CDR3 totals 13 residues. The germline V gene encodes CDR1 DFQATT and CDR2 SNEGSKA (reference sequence). CDR3 sequence reads: CSASEGAQREQYF. For the CDR3, the DNA is TGCAGTGCTAGCGAAGGGGCGCAGAGGGAGCAGTACTTC.

For the CDR3, the DNA is TGTGCCAGCAGTTACTGGGTAGGGGGGGACACTGAAGCTTTCTTT. This encodes CASSYWVGGDTEAFF. The chain uses TRBV6-5 and TRBJ1-1, with a possible D match to TRBD1 (6 bases). The germline CDR1 and CDR2 sequences are MNHEY and SVGAGI. This CDR3 region has 15 residues. Trimming pared 1 base from V and 3 bases from J, leaving 12 bases between.

This CDR3 is CATSRPDQPQHF. The CDR3 DNA reads as TGTGCCACCAGCAGACCAGATCAGCCCCAGCATTTT. The V gene is TRBV15, the J gene TRBJ1-5; no definite D call. Germline V gene sequence: CDR1 LNHNV, CDR2 YYDKDF (reference sequence). The ends were cut back, 2 bases at V and 5 bases at J, with 4 bases in the middle. This CDR3 has 12 amino acids.